This passage covers 15 T cell receptor beta chains from one sample sequenced in a study of T cell responses to AZD1222 COVID-19 vaccine (dated by TCRdb to the early 2020s). The time point label, as the study defines it: baseline before first vaccination. To prepare the library, the immunoSEQ multiplex PCR assay was applied. TCRdb obtained this table from immuneACCESS and retained in-frame rearrangements with V and J assigned. These tables miss some clones; where compared with another copy, unresolved V genes account for less than half of the shortfall, and the remainder is unexplained. In all, the sample holds about 150,000 clones, and 75% to 95% of those were seen once. Together, the top ten hold about 1.5% of the sample. The sequencing here drew on peripheral blood, taken on day 0 of AZD1222 vaccination. Receptors originate from an adult in good health.

This clone was counted a single time. The V and J genes are TRBV9 and TRBJ2-7; no firm D call. CDR3 length: 15 residues. The germline CDR1 and CDR2 sequences are SGDLS and YYNGEE. Trimming removed 4 bases from V and 4 bases from J, with 18 bases in between. CDR3 DNA sequence: TGTGCCAGCAGCCCCGAGGTTGGACGGACGTACGAGCAGTACTTC. It is translated as CASSPEVGRTYEQYF.

This rearrangement joins TRBV12-3 or TRBV12-4 to TRBJ1-2; D not resolved. The ends were cut back, 4 bases at V and 8 bases at J, with 8 bases in the middle. CDR3 length equals 11 residues. CDR3 bases: TGTGCCAGCAGTTCCGGGTGGGGCTACACCTTC. It yields the protein CASSSGWGYTF.

V and J are TRBV25-1 and TRBJ1-1, with unresolved D. CDR1 MGHDK and CDR2 SYGVNS come from the germline V gene. Trimming took 10 bases from V and 1 from J, leaving 10 bases between them. The CDR3 length is 12 residues. The CDR3 is CATELGNTEAFF. For the CDR3, the DNA is TGTGCCACCGAGTTAGGGAACACTGAAGCTTTCTTT.

This clone was detected a few times. The rearrangement uses TRBV5-1 and TRBJ1-2; unclear D gene. The CDR3 spans 13 residues. Trimming took 5 bases from V and 4 from J, leaving 12 bases between them. The germline CDR1 and CDR2 sequences are SGHRS and YFSETQ. The chain's CDR3 is CASSPTPVYGYTF. The CDR3 DNA reads as TGCGCCAGCAGTCCGACACCTGTCTATGGCTACACCTTC.

This chain joins TRBV18 and TRBJ1-4, with D uncertain. Germline V gene sequence: CDR1 KGHSH, CDR2 LQKENI. This CDR3 region has 15 residues. V was cut by 2 bases and J by 8 bases, with 15 bases left in between. CDR3 DNA: TGTGCCAGCTCACCAGATGTCCAGTTTGGAGAAAAACTGTTTTTT. Protein: CASSPDVQFGEKLFF.

The gene calls are TRBV11-1 and TRBJ2-1; TRBD2 matches 10 bases. Germline V CDR1 and CDR2: SGHAT, FQDESV (reference sequence). This CDR3 has 14 amino acids. V shed 5 bases, J shed 4 bases, and the junction held 2 bases outside the gene matches. For the CDR3, the DNA is TGTGCCAGCAGCCCTAGCGGGGGTTACAATGAGCAGTTCTTC. Protein: CASSPSGGYNEQFF.

V is TRBV11-1 and J is TRBJ1-4, with TRBD1 identical over 9 bases. With 3 bases clipped from V and 7 bases from J, the junction kept 9 bases outside the gene matches. From germline, CDR1 is SGHAT and CDR2 FQDESV (reference sequence). The CDR3 length is 16 residues. As DNA, the CDR3 is TGTGCCAGCAGCTTTTCCGGGACAGGGCCTATTGAAAAACTGTTTTTT. It codes for CASSFSGTGPIEKLFF.

This chain links TRBV9 with TRBJ1-1; maybe TRBD1 (5 bases). Trimming pared 3 bases from V and 3 bases from J, leaving 15 bases between. Germline CDR1 reads SGDLS; CDR2 reads YYNGEE. The CDR3 length is 15 residues. In DNA, the CDR3 is TGTGCCAGCAGCGCCCACCGGGGGTTGGACACTGAAGCTTTCTTT. It specifies CASSAHRGLDTEAFF.

The chain is built from TRBV7-9 and TRBJ2-7; D is possibly TRBD1 (6 bases). The V gene lost 5 bases and the J gene lost 3 bases, with 23 bases spanning the gap. The CDR3 is 17 residues long. In germline, CDR1 is SEHNR, CDR2 FQNEAQ (reference sequence). The CDR3, as DNA: TGTGCCAGCAGCCCTCTAATCCGCTCGGGACAAGACTACGAGCAGTACTTC. This translates into CASSPLIRSGQDYEQYF.

This rearrangement joins TRBV19 to TRBJ1-5, with D maybe TRBD1 (5 bases). This CDR3 contains 15 residues. Trimming stripped 5 bases from V and 0 bases from J, with 11 bases between. The V gene's germline CDR1 is LNHDA and CDR2 SQIVND (reference sequence). The CDR3 protein is CASSLRGVSNQPQHF. In DNA, the CDR3 is TGTGCCAGTAGTCTGAGGGGTGTTAGCAATCAGCCCCAGCATTTT.

V usage is TRBV5-1 and J usage is TRBJ2-7, with TRBD2 matching 14 bases. Germline assignment: CDR1 SGHRS and CDR2 YFSETQ. There are 16 residues in the CDR3. The trim removed 2 bases at V and 6 bases at J, leaving 7 bases unmatched. CDR3 protein: CASSFQRTSGRTEQYF. CDR3 nucleotide sequence: TGCGCCAGCAGCTTCCAACGGACTAGCGGGAGGACCGAGCAGTACTTC.

J is TRBJ2-7 and V is TRBV7-2; maybe TRBD1 (5 bases). The V gene lost 4 bases and the J gene lost 4 bases, with 8 bases spanning the gap. Germline V lookup: CDR1 SGHTA, CDR2 FQGNSA. The CDR3 is 12 residues long. CDR3 sequence reads: CASSWRQYEQYF. The DNA of the CDR3 is TGTGCCAGCAGCTGGCGACAGTACGAGCAGTACTTC.

The V call is TRBV19, the J call TRBJ2-2; no definite D call. V was pared by 10 bases and J by 5 bases, with 14 bases between. CDR3 length: 13 amino acids. Germline loops: CDR1 LNHDA, CDR2 SQIVND (reference sequence). This CDR3 is CATLPRGTGELFF. CDR3 bases: TGTGCCACCTTACCCCGAGGTACCGGGGAGCTGTTTTTT.

The chain is built from TRBV6-2 or TRBV6-3 and TRBJ2-5; D is uncertain. V was cut by 5 bases and J by 5 bases, with 6 bases left in between. Germline assignment: CDR1 MNHEY and CDR2 SVGEGT. The CDR3 totals 11 residues. CDR3 bases: TGTGCCAGCAGTCCCAAGGAGACCCAGTACTTC. Amino acids: CASSPKETQYF.

The chain is built from TRBV11-2 and TRBJ2-3; 9 bases match TRBD2. Germline V lookup: CDR1 SGHAT, CDR2 FQNNGV. The CDR3 is 16 residues long. V lost 4 bases, J lost 3 bases, and 8 bases stayed unmatched. The CDR3 loop is CASSSLQGLATDTQYF. The CDR3, as DNA: TGTGCCAGCAGCTCGCTGCAGGGACTAGCAACAGATACGCAGTATTTT.